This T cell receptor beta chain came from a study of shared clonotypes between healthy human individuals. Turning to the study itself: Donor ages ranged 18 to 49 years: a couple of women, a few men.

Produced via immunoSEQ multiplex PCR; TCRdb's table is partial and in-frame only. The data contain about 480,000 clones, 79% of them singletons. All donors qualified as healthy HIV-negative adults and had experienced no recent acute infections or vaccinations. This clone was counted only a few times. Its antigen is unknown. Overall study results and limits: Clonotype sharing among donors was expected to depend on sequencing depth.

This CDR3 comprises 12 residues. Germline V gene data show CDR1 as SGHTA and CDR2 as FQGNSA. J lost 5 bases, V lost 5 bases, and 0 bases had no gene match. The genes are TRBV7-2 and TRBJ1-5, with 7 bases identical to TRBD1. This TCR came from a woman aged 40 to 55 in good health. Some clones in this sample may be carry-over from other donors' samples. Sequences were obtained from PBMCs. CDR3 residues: CASSDRDQPQHF. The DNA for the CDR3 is TGTGCCAGCAGCGACAGGGATCAGCCCCAGCATTTT.